Sequencing of this T cell receptor (beta chain) was carried out in a study of blood T cell repertoires in COVID-19 (dated by TCRdb to the early 2020s). For the study in its entirety: Samples covering the acute and convalescent phases of COVID-19 were provided by collaborators in the United States, Italy and Spain. Sample metadata almost always included a de-identified subject ID, COVID-19 status, age in years and sex. The prospective study material was composed of cDNA or gDNA derived from T cells, B-cell-depleted T cells, or PBMCs. Samples were obtained from the ongoing ImmuneRACE study (first 160 participants) and from about 1,300 subjects provided by 6 global collaborators. Where HLA class I and class II types were available, the types were taken from metadata supplied by the sample provider, not from assay-based typing. The dataset comprised deeply sampled blood TCRbeta repertoires from subjects exposed to, actively infected with, or recovered from COVID-19. The repertoires were released in a freely available public database intended as a resource for research on the immune response to SARS-CoV-2. Broad study findings and their caveats: The quantity of clinical and demographic metadata differed by source and by participant and was supplied without curation.

CDR1 and CDR2 are drawn from the germline V gene: ENHRY, SYGVKD. The cysteine opens and the phenylalanine closes a CDR3 of 14 amino acids. The only DNA kept is the CDR3, 42 bases in frame from the first base. From V the trimming removes 10 bases and from J it removes 1 base, while the gene matches leave 5 bases of the junction unaccounted for. As concerns this clone: The antigen this receptor binds is unknown. Base quality data are lacking; no much larger clone is found one base away.

At one collaborating source in Seattle, patients were enrolled during active infection and were followed longitudinally through the course of disease. Each collaborating institution followed its own protocols to collect whole blood in K2EDTA tubes. For TCRbeta analysis, collaborators shipped samples as frozen whole blood, isolated PBMCs, or DNA extracted from either of those sample types. TCRbeta CDR3 regions were amplified from genomic DNA by means of the immunoSEQ Assay, a bias-controlled multiplex PCR. The source study handled its data this way. The number of nucleated cells in each sample was estimated by amplification of reference gene primers within the assay. To quantify the absolute abundance of each unique TCRbeta CDR3 rearrangement, sequence reads were collapsed and filtered. For each sample, productive Simpson clonality was calculated as the square root of Simpson's diversity index across productive rearrangements. TCRdb took over this immuneACCESS table, retaining in-frame rearrangements with V and J assigned. Such tables are incomplete; in checked studies, under half of the missing clones stem from an unresolved V gene, and the remainder is unexplained. That table furnishes V, J and clone size, whereas the DNA furnished D and trimming. Within this sample are over 200,000 clones, with 70% to 90% of them counted one time only. Roughly 2.5% of the sample lies in the top ten.

The V and J segments used are TRBV10-3 and TRBJ1-5, and TRBD1 matches 9 of the central bases. The clonotype comes from a man aged 30-40 years with COVID-19, enrolled during active disease. Source material: peripheral blood. The sequence in DNA is TGTGCCACCAAGGGACAGGGAAGCAATCAGCCCCAGCATTTT. Its amino acids are CATKGQGSNQPQHF.